This T cell receptor beta chain stems from a study of shared clonotypes between healthy human individuals. J lost 2 bases, V lost 4 bases, and 7 bases had no gene match. Per the germline V gene, CDR1 is MDHEN and CDR2 is SYDVKM. The length of the CDR3 is 15 residues. Libraries were prepared by immunoSEQ multiplex PCR; TCRdb keeps only in-frame clonotypes and omits some of them. The sample carries 1 million to 1.3 million clones, around three quarters recorded once. The V call is TRBV28, the J call TRBJ2-5, with 7 bases aligning to TRBD1. This clonotype was sampled from a man younger than 35 in good health. Some clones in this sample may be carry-over from other donors' samples. The sequenced sample was memory CD4+ T cells from PBMCs. This sample's subset: CD45RA-negative fraction. The CDR3 sequence is CASSSGQVTQETQYF. The CDR3 nucleotides read TGTGCCAGCAGTTCAGGACAGGTAACGCAAGAGACCCAGTACTTC.